Here is one T cell receptor (beta chain) with its context. Indicated treatment: randomized to nivolumab then ipilimumab (arm A) or the reverse (arm B). The repertoire was sequenced with immunoSEQ multiplex PCR; TCRdb's copy has only in-frame clones and lacks some. The repertoire consists of about 40,000 clones, with 84% occurring once and the leading ten covering 4.5% to 7%. This specimen belongs to a study of sequential checkpoint blockade in melanoma. As for the study in general: Patients were randomized 1:1 to nivolumab-then-ipilimumab or ipilimumab-then-nivolumab first-line.

Trimming took 2 bases from V and 5 from J, leaving 15 bases between them. Germline loops: CDR1 MNHEY, CDR2 SMNVEV (reference sequence). The CDR3 length is 15 residues. The rearrangement links TRBV27 to TRBJ2-5; D remains unclear. The sequencing used CD8+ T cells sorted from blood (inferred from file names), collected from a patient given nivolumab and ipilimumab in sequence. This sequence originates from a human donor with melanoma. CDR3 nucleotide sequence: TGTGCCAGCAGTTTAGTTGGTCACCACATGGAGACCCAGTACTTC. This gives the protein CASSLVGHHMETQYF.